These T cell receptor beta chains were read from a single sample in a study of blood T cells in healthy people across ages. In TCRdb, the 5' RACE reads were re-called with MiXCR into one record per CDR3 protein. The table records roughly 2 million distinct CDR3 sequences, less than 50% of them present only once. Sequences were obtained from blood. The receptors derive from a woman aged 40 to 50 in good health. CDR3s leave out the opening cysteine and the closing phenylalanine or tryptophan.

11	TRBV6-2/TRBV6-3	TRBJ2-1	ACSYGQVHEQF
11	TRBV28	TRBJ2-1	ASSFGSPGTQF
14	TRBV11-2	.	ASSSALAGGQETQY
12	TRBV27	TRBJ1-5	ASSSRGADQPQH
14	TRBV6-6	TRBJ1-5	ASSYSGQNSNQPQH
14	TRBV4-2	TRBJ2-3	ASSQTSGAQTNTQY
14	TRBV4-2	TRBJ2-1	ASSQGAGGGYNEQF
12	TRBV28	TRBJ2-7	ASLRKLPSYEQY
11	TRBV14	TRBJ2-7	ASSLGLVFEQY
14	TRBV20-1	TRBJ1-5	SASRQGQWGNQPQH
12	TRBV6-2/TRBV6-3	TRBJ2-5	ASREGGSQETQY
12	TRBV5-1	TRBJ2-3	ASSLGGRLDTQY
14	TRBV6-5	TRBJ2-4	ASVSSGTGFFGEQY
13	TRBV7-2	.	ASSARTSFGETQY
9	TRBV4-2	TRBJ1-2	ASSQGHGYT
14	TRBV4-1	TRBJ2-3	ASSQEGQGRPDTQY
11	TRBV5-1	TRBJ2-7	ASSTTDRYEQY
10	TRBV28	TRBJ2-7	ASSIPPHEQY
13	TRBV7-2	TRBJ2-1	ASSLDGGSRGEQF
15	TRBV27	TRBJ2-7	ASTGTSGGPRSYEQY
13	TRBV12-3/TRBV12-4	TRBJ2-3	ASSLRGSATDTQY
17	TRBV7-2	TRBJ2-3	ASSSPGRTSGTPTDTQY
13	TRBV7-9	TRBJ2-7	ASSRTVTASNEQY